The 10 T cell receptor beta chains listed next were all sequenced from one sample in a study of cytomegalovirus exposure and HLA in healthy donors. Primers included in the PCR were 60 Vbeta and 13 Jbeta primers. The protocol was immunoSEQ multiplex PCR, while the TCRdb copy is restricted to in-frame clones and leaves out a portion. Its clone listing holds about 67,000 clones. The sequencing input was PBMCs. The receptor set was obtained from a young man in good health and CMV-seropositive.

CDR3 in amino acids: CASSIAGTEAFF. In nucleotides, the CDR3 is TGTGCCAGTAGTATAGCGGGGACTGAAGCTTTCTTT. The chain joins TRBV19 to TRBJ1-1, with D unclear. This CDR3 has 12 residues. CDR1 and CDR2 (germline): LNHDA, SQIVND (reference sequence). Trimming stripped 1 base from V and 5 bases from J, with 5 bases between.

V gene TRBV21-1 combines with J gene TRBJ1-6; the table's TRBD1 call for D was not verified on the DNA. TRBV21-1 is shown as a pseudogene. CDR3 length equals 16 residues. The CDR3 DNA is TGTGCCAGCAGCAAGTACCGGGACACCTATAATTCACCCCTCCACTTT. Amino acid sequence: CASSKYRDTYNSPLHF.

The chain is built from TRBV28 and TRBJ2-7; 7 positions agree with TRBD2. From germline, CDR1 is MDHEN and CDR2 SYDVKM. The ends lost 4 bases at V and 2 bases at J; junction bases unmatched: 8. The CDR3 consists of 15 residues. The CDR3 nucleotides are TGTGCCAGCAGTTGGGGGGGAGAGAGCGCCTACGAGCAGTACTTC. Translating it yields CASSWGGESAYEQYF.

The V gene is TRBV11-2, the J gene TRBJ1-1, with D possibly TRBD1 on 5 matching bases. V was cut by 5 bases and J by 4 bases, with 11 bases left in between. The length of the CDR3 is 13 residues. Germline CDR1 and CDR2: SGHAT and FQNNGV. The CDR3 DNA sequence: TGTGCCAGCAGCCCAGGGCCGGGCACTGAAGCTTTCTTT. Translating gives CASSPGPGTEAFF.

In DNA, the CDR3 is TGTGCCAGCAGCGTCCCCGCCTACGAGCAGTACTTC. Amino acid sequence: CASSVPAYEQYF. The chain has TRBV9 and TRBJ2-7; the D is unclear. The germline V gene encodes CDR1 SGDLS and CDR2 YYNGEE. This CDR3 region has 12 residues. The germline V and J ends were trimmed by 2 bases and 2 bases, with 5 bases remaining between them.

V and J are TRBV6-5 and TRBJ2-7; 8 bases agree with TRBD1. Germline loops: CDR1 MNHEY, CDR2 SVGAGI. J gave up 2 bases and V 4 bases, and 4 bases lay outside the gene matches. The CDR3 has 14 amino acids. The CDR3 sequence is CASSSPDRAYEQYF. In nucleotides, the CDR3 is TGTGCCAGCAGTTCGCCGGACAGGGCCTACGAGCAGTACTTC.

The chain links TRBV7-9 to TRBJ2-7, with 8 bases matching TRBD1. Germline V gives CDR1 SEHNR, CDR2 FQNEAQ (reference sequence). This CDR3 contains 14 residues. V was clipped by 2 bases and J by 6 bases; unmatched bases: 6. The CDR3 sequence is CASSLNQGAREQYF. CDR3 DNA: TGTGCCAGCAGCTTAAATCAGGGGGCCCGCGAGCAGTACTTC.

The chain carries TRBV25-1 and TRBJ2-1; TRBD2 might be the D (6 bases). The CDR3 sequence is 15 residues long. Trimming removed 2 bases from V and 0 bases from J, with 8 bases in between. Germline V gives CDR1 MGHDK, CDR2 SYGVNS. As DNA, the CDR3 is TGTGCCAGCAGTGAACCCGGGAGCTCCTACAATGAGCAGTTCTTC. Its translation: CASSEPGSSYNEQFF.

V gene TRBV4-2 combines with J gene TRBJ2-1; 10 nucleotides align to TRBD2. The CDR3 consists of 21 residues. Germline loops: CDR1 LGHNA, CDR2 YNFKEQ. Trimming took 0 bases from V and 3 from J; bases not matched to a gene: 17. The CDR3 spells CASSQERLAGATSRIYNEQFF. DNA for the CDR3: TGTGCCAGCAGCCAAGAGCGGCTAGCGGGGGCCACGTCTCGAATCTACAATGAGCAGTTCTTC.

The chain employs TRBV11-3 and TRBJ2-2; D possibly corresponds to TRBD2 (6 bases). The V and J ends lost 3 bases and 3 bases respectively, with 14 bases between them. This CDR3 has 16 amino acids. Germline CDR1 reads SGHNT; CDR2 reads YENEEA. The chain's CDR3 is CASSLGLAEYTGELFF. The CDR3, as DNA: TGTGCCAGCAGCTTGGGATTAGCGGAGTACACCGGGGAGCTGTTTTTT. Complete variable domain (other parts from reference TRBV11-3 and TRBJ2-2): EAGVVQSPRYKIIEKKQPVAFWCNPISGHNTLYWYLQNLGQGPELLIRYENEEAVDDSQLPKDRFSAERLKGVDSTLKIQPAELGDSAVYLCASSLGLAEYTGELFFGEGSRLTVL.